The 25 T cell receptor beta chains reported below all come from one sample, sequenced in a study of cytomegalovirus exposure and HLA in healthy donors. PCR primers comprised 60 Vbeta and 13 Jbeta primers. Data came from immunoSEQ multiplex PCR; TCRdb stores just in-frame clones and leaves some out. The sample includes about 150,000 clones, 70% to 80% of them seen just once. Source material: PBMCs. These receptors were collected from a man aged 35-49 years in good health and CMV-seropositive.

The chain uses TRBV11-2 and TRBJ2-7; the match to TRBD1 covers 8 bases. V was pared by 5 bases and J by 7 bases, with 7 bases of the junction left unmatched. Germline CDR1 reads SGHAT; CDR2 reads FQNNGV. The CDR3 loop spans 13 amino acids. CDR3 DNA: TGTGCCAGCAGCCGGACAGGGAAGAGGGAGCAGTACTTC. This encodes CASSRTGKREQYF.

V gene TRBV25-1 combines with J gene TRBJ1-2; no clear D gene. Trimming left V 2 bases short and J 8 bases short, with 12 bases between. The CDR3 length is 13 residues. Germline lookup yields CDR1 MGHDK and CDR2 SYGVNS. CDR3 nucleotide sequence: TGTGCCAGCAGTGAACCGGGGTTGAAAGGCTACACCTTC. Its translation: CASSEPGLKGYTF.

This sequence joins TRBV5-4 and TRBJ2-2; tentative D call: TRBD2 (6 bases). The CDR3 extends over 15 amino acids. The ends were cut back, 0 bases at V and 3 bases at J, with 9 bases in the middle. Per germline, CDR1 SGHNT and CDR2 YYREEE (reference sequence). The CDR3 nucleotides are TGTGCCAGCAGCTTGGGACTAGGGTACACCGGGGAGCTGTTTTTT. Protein product: CASSLGLGYTGELFF. Combining the CDR3 with reference TRBV5-4 and TRBJ2-2 gives the whole variable domain ETGVTQSPTHLIKTRGQQVTLRCSSQSGHNTVSWYQQALGQGPQFIFQYYREEENGRGNFPPRFSGLQFPNYSSELNVNALELDDSALYLCASSLGLGYTGELFFGEGSRLTVL.

The chain employs TRBV6-5 and TRBJ1-2; the match to TRBD1 covers 8 bases. This CDR3 has 13 amino acids. Germline V gives CDR1 MNHEY, CDR2 SVGAGI. V gave up 6 bases and J gave up 4 bases; unmatched junction bases: 4. The CDR3 DNA follows: TGTGCCAGCAGCCTTACAGGGGGCTATGGCTACACCTTC. Translating it yields CASSLTGGYGYTF.

The chain recombines TRBV5-6 with TRBJ2-1; TRBD1 aligns across 9 bases. The CDR3 runs to 15 residues. CDR1 is SGHDT, CDR2 YYEEEE, per germline. Trimming took 4 bases from V and 7 from J; bases not matched to a gene: 9. The CDR3 here is CASSVPGTGMNEQFF. CDR3 DNA sequence: TGTGCCAGCAGCGTCCCCGGGACAGGGATGAATGAGCAGTTCTTC.

The rearrangement uses TRBV20-1 and TRBJ2-5, with a weak D call TRBD1 (5 bases). The end of the DNA aligns better with TRBJ2-7, so the J call may be wrong. Germline CDR1 and CDR2: DFQATT and SNEGSKA (reference sequence). The CDR3 covers 11 residues. Here the CDR3 reads CSVGRAYEQYF. CDR3 nucleotide sequence: TGCAGTGTGGGCAGGGCCTACGAGCAGTACTTC.

The chain joins TRBV28 to TRBJ2-7; 8 positions agree with TRBD2. The V gene end was trimmed by 8 bases and the J gene end by 2 bases; junction bases not matched to a gene: 14. CDR3 length equals 16 residues. Germline assignment: CDR1 MDHEN and CDR2 SYDVKM. CDR3: CASCRGGGSGAYEQYF. The CDR3 nucleotides read TGTGCCAGCTGCAGGGGCGGGGGGTCCGGCGCCTACGAGCAGTACTTC.

The chain links TRBV4-3 to TRBJ2-1, with a weak D call TRBD1 (6 bases). Between the trimmed V and J ends, which lost 0 bases and 0 bases, there was a span of 15 bases. Germline V lookup: CDR1 LGHNA, CDR2 YSLEER. This CDR3 is built from 18 residues. CDR3 loop: CASSQDFRGTPSYNEQFF. The CDR3 nucleotides are TGCGCCAGCAGCCAAGATTTTAGGGGGACGCCCTCCTACAATGAGCAGTTCTTC.

The chain combines TRBV28 with TRBJ2-7; 8 bases are a match to TRBD2. The germline gives CDR1 MDHEN, CDR2 SYDVKM. V dropped 5 bases and J dropped 5; count of bases not matched to a gene: 11. The CDR3 totals 15 residues. CDR3 region: CASSQPGLGFDEQYF. The CDR3 DNA reads TGTGCCAGCAGTCAGCCGGGACTAGGATTTGACGAGCAGTACTTC.

This sequence joins TRBV7-3 and TRBJ2-1, with 10 nucleotides matching TRBD2. The CDR3 spans 15 residues. The trim removed 5 bases at V and 5 bases at J, leaving 6 bases unmatched. Germline loops: CDR1 SGHTA, CDR2 FQGTGA. CDR3 residues: CASSPLAGSNNEQFF. The CDR3 coding sequence is TGTGCCAGCAGCCCACTAGCGGGGTCGAACAATGAGCAGTTCTTC.

The gene calls are TRBV6-1 and TRBJ2-2, with D possibly matching TRBD1 (6 bases). The V end lost 5 bases, the J end lost 2 bases, and 12 bases lay between the germline ends. The CDR3 totals 15 residues. Germline V CDR1 and CDR2: MNHNS, SASEGT. CDR3 region: CASSLWGLNTGELFF. The CDR3 bases are TGTGCCAGCAGTCTGTGGGGGCTTAACACCGGGGAGCTGTTTTTT.

This chain uses TRBV6-1 with TRBJ1-2; D gene uncertain. CDR1 is MNHNS, CDR2 SASEGT, per germline. V was shortened by 7 bases and J by 6 bases, with 15 bases between the two germline ends. The CDR3 covers 13 residues. CDR3 amino acids: CASMIPGADGYTF. The DNA for the CDR3 is TGTGCCAGCATGATTCCGGGAGCCGATGGCTACACCTTC.

V is TRBV10-3 and J is TRBJ1-1; 7 bases align to TRBD1. V lost 11 bases, J lost 1 base, and 7 bases stayed unmatched. Germline-derived CDR1 and CDR2 are ENHRY and SYGVKD. The CDR3 is 13 amino acids. This CDR3 is CAARQGANTEAFF. Written as DNA, the CDR3 is TGTGCCGCCCGACAGGGAGCGAACACTGAAGCTTTCTTT.

This clone was counted a few times. CDR3 sequence reads: CASSQRNSYEQYF. As DNA, the CDR3 is TGTGCCAGTAGTCAGCGGAACTCCTACGAGCAGTACTTC. The chain employs TRBV19 and TRBJ2-7; perhaps TRBD2 as D (5 bases). With 5 bases removed from V and 0 bases from J, the gap between germline ends came to 8 bases. Germline lookup yields CDR1 LNHDA and CDR2 SQIVND (reference sequence). The CDR3 is 13 amino acids.

The V call is TRBV7-9, the J call TRBJ1-1; D is perhaps TRBD1 (5 bases). CDR1 is SEHNR, CDR2 FQNEAQ, per germline (reference sequence). V was cut by 1 base and J by 10 bases, with 10 bases left in between. The CDR3 is 12 amino acids. The CDR3 protein is CASSLGDYGAFF. For the CDR3, the DNA is TGTGCCAGCAGCTTAGGGGACTATGGAGCTTTCTTT.

The V gene is TRBV2, the J gene TRBJ2-1, with unresolved D. CDR3 length: 14 amino acids. V was pared by 5 bases and J by 3 bases, with 11 bases between. Germline V gene data show CDR1 as SNHLY and CDR2 as FYNNEI. The CDR3 region has the DNA TGTGCCAGCAGTTCAAACAGTTACTACAATGAGCAGTTCTTC. This codes for CASSSNSYYNEQFF.

This clone occurred a few times. V is TRBV28 and J is TRBJ1-5; D is possibly TRBD1 (6 bases). The V end lost 4 bases, the J end lost 8 bases, and 18 bases lay between the germline ends. The CDR3 is made up of 15 amino acids. Germline assignment: CDR1 MDHEN and CDR2 SYDVKM. CDR3 nucleotide sequence: TGTGCCAGCAGTTCCGGGACATTCCCTTCGGAGCCCCAGCATTTT. Its protein product is CASSSGTFPSEPQHF.

This sequence joins TRBV5-4 and TRBJ2-3, with 9 positions matching TRBD1. The CDR3 has 15 residues. Germline loops: CDR1 SGHNT, CDR2 YYREEE (reference sequence). Losses at the gene ends were 7 bases for V and 4 bases for J; bases not matched to a gene: 10. CDR3 residues: CASGPGQGAADTQYF. DNA of the CDR3: TGTGCCAGCGGACCGGGACAGGGTGCCGCAGATACGCAGTATTTT.

This clone appeared once. The V and J genes are TRBV28 and TRBJ1-2; D gene uncertain. The CDR3 spans 16 residues. The germline V gene encodes CDR1 MDHEN and CDR2 SYDVKM. Trimming shortened V by 2 bases and J by 0 bases, and 13 bases separated the two germline ends. CDR3 DNA: TGTGCCAGCAGTTTACAGCTCCTTACAGCTAACTATGGCTACACCTTC. Translating gives CASSLQLLTANYGYTF.

The chain carries TRBV5-5 and TRBJ2-2; TRBD1 might be the D (5 bases). The CDR3 is made up of 17 amino acids. V lost 2 bases and J lost 8, with 22 bases in between. CDR1 and CDR2 (germline): SGHKS, YYEKEE (reference sequence). The CDR3 sequence is CASSLFRGQGSSGELFF. Here the CDR3 DNA reads TGTGCCAGCAGCTTATTTAGGGGCCAAGGATCGTCTGGGGAGCTGTTTTTT.

V gene TRBV11-1 combines with J gene TRBJ1-1; 7 bases line up with TRBD1. Unmatched junction bases numbered 3, after V lost 2 bases and J lost 3 bases. The CDR3 runs 14 residues. In germline, CDR1 is SGHAT, CDR2 FQDESV (reference sequence). The CDR3 reads CASSLNTGDTEAFF. The DNA for the CDR3 is TGTGCCAGCAGCTTAAATACAGGGGACACTGAAGCTTTCTTT.

This clone occurred many times. The chain uses TRBV7-8 and TRBJ2-4; D is possibly TRBD2 (6 bases). Per the germline V gene, CDR1 is SGHVS and CDR2 is FQNEAQ. The CDR3 runs to 15 residues. The V end lost 5 bases, the J end lost 3 bases, and 14 bases lay between the germline ends. CDR3 DNA: TGTGCCAGCAGCCAAGGGGTCGGGAGCAAAAACATTCAGTACTTC. Its translation is CASSQGVGSKNIQYF.

V is TRBV5-8 and J is TRBJ1-1; D possibly corresponds to TRBD1 (6 bases). Looked up from germline, CDR1 is SGHTS and CDR2 is YDEGEE. The V end was cut by 4 bases, the J end by 0 bases, with 16 bases between. This CDR3 has 16 amino acids. The CDR3: CASSLQGIRMNTEAFF. CDR3 DNA sequence: TGTGCCAGCAGCCTGCAGGGGATTCGGATGAACACTGAAGCTTTCTTT.

This clone showed up just a few times. V usage is TRBV28 and J usage is TRBJ2-7; D gene uncertain. V was shortened by 6 bases and J by 11 bases, with 17 bases between the two germline ends. The CDR3 has 12 residues. CDR1 and CDR2 from the germline V gene are MDHEN and SYDVKM. In DNA, the CDR3 is TGTGCCAGCAGCATGGTTGAGCGCGGAGAGTACTTC. Encoded protein: CASSMVERGEYF.

V usage is TRBV28 and J usage is TRBJ2-1; D not resolved. Deletions cut 2 bases from V and 3 bases from J, with 11 bases between. Germline CDR1 is MDHEN and CDR2 is SYDVKM. CDR3 length: 15 residues. This chain's CDR3 is CASSLRGNLYNEQFF. CDR3 sequence (DNA): TGTGCCAGCAGTTTAAGAGGCAATCTCTACAATGAGCAGTTCTTC.